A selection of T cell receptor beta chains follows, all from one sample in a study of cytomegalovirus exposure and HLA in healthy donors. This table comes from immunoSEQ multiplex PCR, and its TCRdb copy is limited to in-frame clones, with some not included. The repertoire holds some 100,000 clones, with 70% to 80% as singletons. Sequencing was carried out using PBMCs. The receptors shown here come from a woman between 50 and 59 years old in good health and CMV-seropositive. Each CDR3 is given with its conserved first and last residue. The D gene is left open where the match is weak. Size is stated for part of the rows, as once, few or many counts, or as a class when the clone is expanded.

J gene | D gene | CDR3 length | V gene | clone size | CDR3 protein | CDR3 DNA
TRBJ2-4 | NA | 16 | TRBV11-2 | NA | CASSLEGALTKNIQYF | TGTGCCAGCAGCTTAGAAGGGGCGCTAACCAAAAACATTCAGTACTTC
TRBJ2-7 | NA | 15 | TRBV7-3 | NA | CASSLTADSSYEQYF | TGTGCCAGCAGCTTAACAGCAGACTCTAGCTACGAGCAGTACTTC
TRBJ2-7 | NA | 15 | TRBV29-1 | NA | CSVAGPGDSSYEQYF | TGCAGCGTCGCTGGCCCGGGAGATAGCTCCTACGAGCAGTACTTC
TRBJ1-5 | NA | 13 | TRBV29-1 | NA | CSVKDSSNQPQHF | TGCAGCGTGAAGGACAGTAGCAATCAGCCCCAGCATTTT
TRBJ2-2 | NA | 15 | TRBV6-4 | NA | CASSDRISGTGELFF | TGTGCCAGCAGTGACAGAATCTCGGGCACCGGGGAGCTGTTTTTT
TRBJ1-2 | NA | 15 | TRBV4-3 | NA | CASSQEQATDYGYTF | TGCGCCAGCAGCCAAGAGCAGGCGACGGACTATGGCTACACCTTC
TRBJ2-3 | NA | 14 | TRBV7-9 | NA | CASSLAGAADTQYF | TGTGCCAGCAGCTTAGCGGGAGCTGCGGATACGCAGTATTTT
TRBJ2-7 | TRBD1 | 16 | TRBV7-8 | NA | CASSLGPQGATKEQYF | TGTGCCAGCAGCTTAGGTCCCCAGGGGGCGACGAAGGAGCAGTACTTC
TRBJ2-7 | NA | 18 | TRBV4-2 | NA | CASSQALPPGGLSYEQYF | TGTGCCAGCAGCCAAGCCCTACCGCCTGGCGGACTCTCCTACGAGCAGTACTTC
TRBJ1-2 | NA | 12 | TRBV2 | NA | CASSAQGHGYTF | TGTGCCAGCAGCGCACAGGGTCATGGCTACACCTTC
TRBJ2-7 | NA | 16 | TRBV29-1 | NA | CSVGTEDPDHPYEQYF | TGCAGCGTTGGGACTGAGGACCCCGACCACCCATACGAGCAGTACTTC
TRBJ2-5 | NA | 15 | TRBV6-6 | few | CASSPGFTGGETQYF | TGTGCCAGCAGTCCAGGGTTTACAGGTGGAGAGACCCAGTACTTC
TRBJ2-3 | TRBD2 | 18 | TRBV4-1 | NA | CASSDTIRLAGDSDTQYF | TGCGCCAGCAGCGATACTATTCGACTAGCGGGAGACTCAGATACGCAGTATTTT
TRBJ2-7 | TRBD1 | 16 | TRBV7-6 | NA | CASSLVGAGGIYEQYF | TGTGCCAGCAGCTTAGTCGGCGCAGGGGGCATCTACGAGCAGTACTTC
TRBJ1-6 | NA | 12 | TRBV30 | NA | CASGRRNSPLHF | TGTGCATCTGGTCGCAGGAATTCACCCCTCCACTTT
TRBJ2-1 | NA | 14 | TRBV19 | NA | CASKGTRPYNEQFF | TGTGCCAGTAAGGGGACACGACCCTACAATGAGCAGTTCTTC
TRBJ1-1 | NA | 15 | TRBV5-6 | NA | CASSLELGAGTEAFF | TGTGCCAGCAGCTTGGAGCTAGGGGCCGGCACTGAAGCTTTCTTT
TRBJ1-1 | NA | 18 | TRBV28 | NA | CASSLGGRVVLWLAEAFF | TGTGCCAGCAGTTTAGGTGGCAGGGTTGTATTGTGGTTAGCTGAAGCTTTCTTT
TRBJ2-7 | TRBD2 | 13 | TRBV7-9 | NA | CASSFRLAVEQYF | TGTGCCAGCAGCTTCAGACTAGCGGTAGAGCAGTACTTC
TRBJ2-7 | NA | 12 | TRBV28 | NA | CASSLARVEQYF | TGTGCCAGCAGTTTAGCCAGGGTCGAGCAGTACTTC
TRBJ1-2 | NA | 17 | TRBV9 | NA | CASSVAGSKLSGYGYTF | TGTGCCAGCAGCGTAGCTGGGTCAAAACTATCGGGGTATGGCTACACCTTC
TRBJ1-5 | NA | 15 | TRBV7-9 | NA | CASSLSIGRDQPQHF | TGTGCCAGCAGCTTAAGTATCGGGAGGGATCAGCCCCAGCATTTT
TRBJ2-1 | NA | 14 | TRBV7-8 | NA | CASSLATDNNEQFF | TGTGCCAGCAGCTTAGCAACAGATAACAATGAGCAGTTCTTC
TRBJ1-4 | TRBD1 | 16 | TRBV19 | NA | CASTRTGVATNEKLFF | TGTGCCAGTACCCGGACAGGGGTCGCAACTAATGAAAAACTGTTTTTT
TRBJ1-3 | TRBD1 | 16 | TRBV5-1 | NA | CASSLTGMYSGNTIYF | TGCGCTAGCAGTCTGACAGGGATGTACTCTGGAAACACCATATATTTT
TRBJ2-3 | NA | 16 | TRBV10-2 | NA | CASSEFGGTGTDTQYF | TGCGCCAGCAGTGAGTTTGGCGGGACCGGCACAGATACGCAGTATTTT
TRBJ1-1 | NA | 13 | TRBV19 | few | CASSDRRNTEAFF | TGTGCCAGTAGTGACCGGAGGAACACTGAAGCTTTCTTT
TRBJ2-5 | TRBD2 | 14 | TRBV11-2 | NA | CASRPGLAGETQYF | TGTGCCAGCAGGCCGGGACTAGCGGGGGAGACCCAGTACTTC
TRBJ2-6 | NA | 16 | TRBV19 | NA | CASGGRISAGANVLTF | TGTGCCAGTGGAGGACGGATCTCTGCTGGGGCCAACGTCCTGACTTTC
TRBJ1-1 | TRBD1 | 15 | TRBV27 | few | CASSKDREANTEAFF | TGTGCCAGCAGTAAAGACAGGGAAGCGAACACTGAAGCTTTCTTT
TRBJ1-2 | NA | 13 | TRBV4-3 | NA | CASSQDHSYGYTF | TGCGCCAGCAGCCAAGATCATTCATATGGCTACACCTTC
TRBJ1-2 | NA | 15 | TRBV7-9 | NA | CASSLTPLANYGYTF | TGTGCCAGCAGCTTAACCCCACTAGCTAACTATGGCTACACCTTC
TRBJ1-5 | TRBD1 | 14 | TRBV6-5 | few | CASSKTGVYQPQHF | TGTGCCAGCAGCAAGACAGGGGTTTATCAGCCCCAGCATTTT
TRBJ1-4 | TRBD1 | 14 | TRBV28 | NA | CASISRGLGEKLFF | TGTGCCAGCATCTCCAGGGGGTTGGGTGAAAAACTGTTTTTT
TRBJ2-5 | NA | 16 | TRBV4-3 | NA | CASSQDFRQARETQYF | TGCGCCAGCAGCCAAGACTTTAGGCAGGCCCGGGAGACCCAGTACTTC
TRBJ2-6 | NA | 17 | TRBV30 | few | CAWSSARVRSGANVLTF | TGTGCCTGGAGTTCCGCCCGGGTTCGCTCTGGGGCCAACGTCCTGACTTTC
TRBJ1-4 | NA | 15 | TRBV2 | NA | CASSLTTRRVEKLFF | TGTGCCAGCAGTTTAACGACACGGAGGGTAGAAAAACTGTTTTTT
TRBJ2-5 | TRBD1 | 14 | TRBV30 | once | CAWARGHIQETQYF | TGTGCCTGGGCCAGGGGGCATATCCAAGAGACCCAGTACTTC
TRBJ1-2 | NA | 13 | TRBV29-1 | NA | CSVEDTGTHGYTF | TGCAGCGTTGAAGACACAGGAACCCATGGCTACACCTTC
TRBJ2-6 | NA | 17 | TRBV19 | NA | CASTSGQGAGGANVLTF | NA
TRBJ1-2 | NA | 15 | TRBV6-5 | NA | CASRKFFGANYGYTF | TGTGCCAGCAGAAAATTCTTCGGGGCTAACTATGGCTACACCTTC
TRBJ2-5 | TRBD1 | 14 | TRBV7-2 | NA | CASSLGQGQETQYF | TGTGCCAGCAGCTTAGGACAGGGACAAGAGACCCAGTACTTC
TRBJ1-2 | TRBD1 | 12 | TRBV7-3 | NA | CASSPIQGSYTF | TGTGCCAGCAGCCCGATACAGGGGAGCTACACCTTC
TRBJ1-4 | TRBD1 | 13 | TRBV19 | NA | CASIDRGHEKLFF | TGTGCCAGTATTGACAGGGGGCACGAAAAACTGTTTTTT
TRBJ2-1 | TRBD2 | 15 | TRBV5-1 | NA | CASSPSSGSSYEQFF | TGCGCCAGCAGCCCCTCTAGCGGGAGTAGCTATGAGCAGTTCTTC
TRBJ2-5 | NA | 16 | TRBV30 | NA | CAWSVGAALKGETQYF | TGTGCCTGGAGTGTAGGGGCAGCATTAAAGGGAGAGACCCAGTACTTC
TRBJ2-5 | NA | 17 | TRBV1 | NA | CTSSTQRLAGEHETQYF | TGCACCAGCAGCACACAAAGACTAGCGGGAGAGCACGAGACCCAGTACTTC
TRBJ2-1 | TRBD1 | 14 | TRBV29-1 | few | CSVEGQGKLDEQFF | TGCAGCGTTGAGGGACAGGGGAAACTCGATGAGCAGTTCTTC
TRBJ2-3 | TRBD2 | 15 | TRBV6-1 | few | CASGWSGAPTDTQYF | TGTGCCAGCGGATGGAGCGGGGCACCCACAGATACGCAGTATTTT
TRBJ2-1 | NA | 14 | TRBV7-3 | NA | CASSLSGTGDEQFF | TGTGCCAGCAGCTTAAGTGGAACGGGAGATGAGCAGTTCTTC
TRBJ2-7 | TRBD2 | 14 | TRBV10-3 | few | CAITTSGSIHEQYF | TGTGCCATCACGACTAGCGGGAGTATTCACGAGCAGTACTTC